This T cell receptor beta chain was found in a study of blood T cell repertoires in COVID-19. Study in general: PBMCs, B-cell-depleted T cells, or T cells provided the cDNA or gDNA that made up the material.

Data came from immunoSEQ multiplex PCR; TCRdb stores just in-frame clones and leaves some out. The sample carries tens of thousands of clones, under 90% recorded once. The trim removed 5 bases at V and 5 bases at J, leaving 6 bases unmatched. In germline, CDR1 is ENHRY, CDR2 SYGVKD. The length of the CDR3 is 14 residues. The rearrangement links TRBV10-3 to TRBJ2-7; 10 bases match TRBD1. The origin of this receptor is a human donor in a cohort sampled during active COVID-19. Sequenced: peripheral blood. CDR3 in amino acids: CAISRQGARDEQYF. The DNA of the CDR3 is TGTGCCATCAGTCGACAGGGGGCTAGGGACGAGCAGTACTTC.